This is a list of T cell receptor beta chains from one sample in a study of blood T cell repertoires in COVID-19. Assay: immunoSEQ multiplex PCR; the TCRdb copy retains only in-frame clones and omits some. The sample lists tens of thousands of clones, 65% to 90% occurring once. Sequences were obtained from peripheral blood. Source of these receptors: a human donor in a cohort sampled during active COVID-19. CDR3s include the opening cysteine and the closing phenylalanine or tryptophan.

CDR3 protein: CASSLNRQNTEAFF
V gene: TRBV5-1
J gene: TRBJ1-1

CDR3 protein: CASSLGGTSGMGYQETQYF
V gene: TRBV7-2
J gene: TRBJ2-5

CDR3 protein: CASSPSRTDTQYF
V gene: TRBV5-4
J gene: TRBJ2-3

CDR3 protein: CASSFGGAGNTIYF
V gene: TRBV5-5
J gene: TRBJ1-3

CDR3 protein: CASSRRGGGTDTQYF
V gene: TRBV28
J gene: TRBJ2-3

CDR3 protein: CASSTSGLAGPRNEQFF
V gene: TRBV5-6
J gene: TRBJ2-1

CDR3 protein: CSASGVGGYTF
V gene: TRBV20-1
J gene: TRBJ1-2

CDR3 protein: CASSPLGGGRHEQYF
V gene: TRBV11-2
J gene: TRBJ2-7

CDR3 protein: CASSPGGTGELFF
V gene: TRBV19
J gene: TRBJ2-2

CDR3 protein: CASSLPPGQGGTEAFF
V gene: TRBV27
J gene: TRBJ1-1

CDR3 protein: CASRSAGAGGYTF
V gene: TRBV5-8
J gene: TRBJ1-2

CDR3 protein: CASSLSSSGANVLTF
V gene: TRBV7-2
J gene: TRBJ2-6

CDR3 protein: CASSLGRYNEQFF
V gene: TRBV11-2
J gene: TRBJ2-1

CDR3 protein: CASQAGGGSETQYF
V gene: TRBV5-1
J gene: TRBJ2-5

CDR3 protein: CASSIGVGSYEQYF
V gene: TRBV18
J gene: TRBJ2-7

CDR3 protein: CASSSQGAGYEKLFF
V gene: TRBV7-2
J gene: TRBJ1-4

CDR3 protein: CASSPGTSGINEQFF
V gene: TRBV5-8
J gene: TRBJ2-1